Presented here are 28 T cell receptor beta chains from one specimen sequenced in a study of blood T cell repertoires in COVID-19. Data came from immunoSEQ multiplex PCR; TCRdb stores just in-frame clones and leaves some out. Of around 330,000 clones listed, 75% to 90% were seen once; the top ten hold 1.5% to 2%. The sample taken for sequencing was PBMCs or T cells enriched from blood (not recorded which). Receptors were obtained from a woman in her thirties who had been exposed to COVID-19.

The V call is TRBV28, the J call TRBJ1-4; 7 bases agree with TRBD1. V lost 0 bases, J lost 8 bases, and 9 bases stayed unmatched. The CDR3 runs to 16 residues. Per the germline V gene, CDR1 is MDHEN and CDR2 is SYDVKM. In DNA form, the CDR3 reads TGTGCCAGCAGTTTATGGGACAGGAAAACGGGGGAAAAACTGTTTTTT. It translates to CASSLWDRKTGEKLFF.

In nucleotides, the CDR3 is TGTGCCAGCAGCCACAACTCCTACGAGCAGTACTTC. This translates into CASSHNSYEQYF. The chain links TRBV6-2 or TRBV6-3 to TRBJ2-7; D is uncertain. In germline, CDR1 is MNHEY, CDR2 SVGEGT. V gave up 6 bases and J gave up 0 bases, with 6 bases separating them. The length of the CDR3 is 12 residues.

The chain has TRBV28 and TRBJ2-1; TRBD2 matches 7 bases. J gave up 2 bases and V 1 base, and 2 bases lay outside the gene matches. CDR3 size: 15 residues. Germline-derived CDR1 and CDR2 are MDHEN and SYDVKM. The CDR3 DNA reads TGTGCCAGCAGTTTATTCGGGGGGACCTACAATGAGCAGTTCTTC. It codes for CASSLFGGTYNEQFF.

The chain employs TRBV19 and TRBJ2-1; 9 nucleotides agree with TRBD1. The CDR3 is 14 residues long. V was clipped by 5 bases and J by 10 bases; unmatched bases: 9. Germline CDR1 LNHDA, CDR2 SQIVND (reference sequence). CDR3 protein: CASSSFTGTGEQFF. The CDR3 DNA sequence: TGTGCCAGTAGTTCTTTTACCGGGACAGGGGAGCAGTTCTTC. Variable domain in full (rest from reference TRBV19 and TRBJ2-1): DGGITQSPKYLFRKEGQNVTLSCEQNLNHDAMYWYRQDPGQGLRLIYYSQIVNDFQKGDIAEGYSVSREKKESFPLTVTSAQKNPTAFYLCASSSFTGTGEQFFGPGTRLTVL.

The chain is built from TRBV6-5 and TRBJ1-5; D is unclear. V was trimmed by 7 bases and J by 2 bases, leaving 12 bases between them. The germline V gene encodes CDR1 MNHEY and CDR2 SVGAGI. CDR3 length: 14 residues. CDR3 in DNA: TGTGCCAGCACGGGAGGGAGCGGCAATCAGCCCCAGCATTTT. Translated, it gives CASTGGSGNQPQHF.

V and J are TRBV7-2 and TRBJ2-2, with 11 bases identical to TRBD2. This CDR3 has 17 residues. V was clipped by 1 base and J by 6 bases; unmatched bases: 7. The germline CDR1 and CDR2 sequences are SGHTA and FQGNSA. Written as DNA, the CDR3 is TGTGCCAGCAGCTTAGGTCCATTACTAGCGGGGGCCGGGGAGCTGTTTTTT. It encodes CASSLGPLLAGAGELFF.

This chain uses TRBV5-5 with TRBJ2-7, with 8 bases lining up with TRBD1. Germline V CDR1 and CDR2: SGHKS, YYEKEE (reference sequence). The length of the CDR3 is 15 residues. Trimming at V came to 4 bases and at J to 2 bases, leaving 8 bases not matched to a gene. The CDR3 sequence: CASSAGQGLAYEQYF. The CDR3 nucleotides read TGTGCCAGCAGCGCTGGACAGGGTCTCGCCTACGAGCAGTACTTC.

This clone was detected only once. The chain is built from TRBV7-8 and TRBJ2-3, with 14 bases matching TRBD2. J was trimmed by 1 base and V by 5 bases; bases with no gene match: 2. Germline CDR1 SGHVS, CDR2 FQNEAQ. This CDR3 region has 16 residues. The CDR3 DNA reads TGTGCCAGCAGCATGACTAGCGGGGGGGGCACAGATACGCAGTATTTT. Protein product: CASSMTSGGGTDTQYF.

The rearrangement uses TRBV15 and TRBJ1-2; D gene ambiguous. V lost 3 bases to trimming and J lost 6 bases, with 11 bases between them. The CDR3 spans 13 residues. Germline loops: CDR1 LNHNV, CDR2 YYDKDF (reference sequence). The CDR3 here is CATSSRTGNGYTF. In DNA form, the CDR3 reads TGTGCCACCAGCAGCAGGACGGGAAATGGCTACACCTTC.

The chain uses TRBV5-4 and TRBJ1-2; 9 positions match TRBD1. Trimming at V came to 0 bases and at J to 14 bases, leaving 14 bases not matched to a gene. In germline, CDR1 is SGHNT, CDR2 YYREEE (reference sequence). The length of the CDR3 is 15 residues. DNA of the CDR3: TGTGCCAGCAGCTTGGATCCGGGACAGGGAACTTCGGAGACCTTC. Protein sequence: CASSLDPGQGTSETF.

V gene TRBV24-1 combines with J gene TRBJ1-2; 9 nucleotides line up with TRBD1. CDR3 length equals 14 residues. V was clipped by 2 bases and J by 8 bases; unmatched bases: 5. In germline, CDR1 is KGHDR, CDR2 SFDVKD. Here the CDR3 reads CATSDSGTGKGYTF. CDR3 in DNA: TGTGCCACCAGTGATTCCGGGACAGGGAAGGGCTACACCTTC.

This clone was counted a few times. The chain carries TRBV28 and TRBJ1-1; the D is unclear. The CDR3 is 13 amino acids. Trimming took 5 bases from V and 3 from J, leaving 10 bases between them. Germline CDR1 MDHEN, CDR2 SYDVKM. The CDR3 region has the DNA TGTGCCAGCAGTCCCCTGCGGGACACTGAAGCTTTCTTT. Translation gives CASSPLRDTEAFF. Together with reference TRBV28 and TRBJ1-1, the CDR3 gives the full variable domain: DVKVTQSSRYLVKRTGEKVFLECVQDMDHENMFWYRQDPGLGLRLIYFSYDVKMKEKGDIPEGYSVSREKKERFSLILESASTNQTSMYLCASSPLRDTEAFFGQGTRLTVV.

V and J are TRBV11-2 and TRBJ2-5; weak D call: TRBD1 (6 bases). Trimming took 5 bases from V and 1 from J, leaving 11 bases between them. This CDR3 spans 14 amino acids. Germline CDR1 is SGHAT and CDR2 is FQNNGV. The CDR3 DNA sequence: TGTGCCAGCAGCCCTTTACAGGGCCAAGAGACCCAGTACTTC. Translated, it gives CASSPLQGQETQYF.

The chain uses TRBV11-1 and TRBJ1-1; 7 positions agree with TRBD1. J lost 1 base, V lost 5 bases, and 4 bases had no gene match. The CDR3 extends over 14 amino acids. The germline V gene encodes CDR1 SGHAT and CDR2 FQDESV (reference sequence). The CDR3, as DNA: TGTGCCAGCAGCCGACAGGGTACGAACACTGAAGCTTTCTTT. It specifies CASSRQGTNTEAFF.

The gene calls are TRBV9 and TRBJ1-2; TRBD1 agrees at 7 bases. Looked up from germline, CDR1 is SGDLS and CDR2 is YYNGEE. The CDR3 consists of 15 residues. J was trimmed by 8 bases and V by 1 base; bases with no gene match: 11. The CDR3 DNA is TGTGCCAGCAGCGTAAGGGGCCAGGGGGAAGGCGGCTACACCTTC. Its translation: CASSVRGQGEGGYTF.

This chain joins TRBV4-3 and TRBJ2-7; 11 bases agree with TRBD2. Losses at the gene ends were 1 base for V and 1 base for J; bases not matched to a gene: 3. Germline V lookup: CDR1 LGHNA, CDR2 YSLEER. CDR3 length: 16 amino acids. The CDR3 loop reads CASSQGGTSGSYEQYF. The CDR3 bases are TGCGCCAGCAGCCAAGGGGGGACTAGCGGTTCCTACGAGCAGTACTTC.

This chain links TRBV3-1 (or the pseudogene TRBV3-2) with TRBJ2-5; 7 nucleotides line up with TRBD1. Germline trimming cut 1 base from V and 5 bases from J; bases unmatched to any gene: 13. Germline V gene lookup returns CDR1 LGHDT and CDR2 YNNKEL (reference sequence). This CDR3 spans 17 amino acids. The chain's CDR3 is CASSQVKGQPTGETQYF. The DNA of the CDR3 is TGTGCCAGCAGCCAAGTAAAGGGACAGCCGACAGGTGAGACCCAGTACTTC.

The V and J genes are TRBV27 and TRBJ1-1; TRBD1 matches 7 bases. V was clipped by 5 bases and J by 3 bases; unmatched bases: 6. Per the germline V gene, CDR1 is MNHEY and CDR2 is SMNVEV (reference sequence). The CDR3 runs 14 residues. CDR3 coding DNA: TGTGCCAGCAGTCCCCCGGGACAGCACACTGAAGCTTTCTTT. The encoded protein is CASSPPGQHTEAFF.

V and J are TRBV5-1 and TRBJ2-5; D is possibly TRBD1 (8 bases). V lost 2 bases and J lost 4, with 15 bases in between. The germline gives CDR1 SGHRS, CDR2 YFSETQ. CDR3 length: 15 amino acids. The CDR3 protein is CASSFVQGGRETQYF. The CDR3 nucleotides are TGCGCCAGCAGCTTCGTACAGGGGGGGCGAGAGACCCAGTACTTC.

The chain has TRBV7-9 and TRBJ2-7; 8 bases align to TRBD2. This CDR3 has 13 residues. V dropped 4 bases and J dropped 7; count of bases not matched to a gene: 6. Germline-derived CDR1 and CDR2 are SEHNR and FQNEAQ (reference sequence). CDR3 in DNA: TGTGCCAGCAGCTCTAGCGGGCAAGGGGAGCAGTACTTC. Protein sequence: CASSSSGQGEQYF.

This sequence joins TRBV3-1 (or the pseudogene TRBV3-2) and TRBJ2-7, with 10 nucleotides matching TRBD1. CDR3 length: 16 residues. Trimming took 0 bases from V and 4 from J; bases not matched to a gene: 6. Germline V gene sequence: CDR1 LGHDT, CDR2 YNNKEL (reference sequence). Here the CDR3 reads CASSQDFPGQGYEQYF. CDR3 bases: TGTGCCAGCAGCCAAGATTTTCCGGGACAGGGGTACGAGCAGTACTTC.

The rearrangement joins TRBV29-1 to TRBJ2-3, with 10 bases fitting TRBD1. The CDR3 contains 14 residues. J gave up 2 bases and V 7 bases, and 6 bases lay outside the gene matches. CDR1 is SQVTM, CDR2 ANQGSEA, per germline. CDR3 loop: CSARQGANTDTQYF. The DNA of the CDR3 is TGCAGCGCTAGACAGGGGGCAAACACAGATACGCAGTATTTT.

V usage is TRBV4-2 and J usage is TRBJ2-5, with 9 bases aligning to TRBD1. Per the germline V gene, CDR1 is LGHNA and CDR2 is YNFKEQ. CDR3 size: 15 residues. Germline trimming cut 4 bases from V and 4 bases from J; bases unmatched to any gene: 7. CDR3 residues: CASSRQGGVGETQYF. The CDR3 coding sequence is TGTGCCAGCAGCCGACAGGGGGGTGTGGGAGAGACCCAGTACTTC.

Only a few counts were recorded for this clone. The rearrangement links TRBV5-1 to TRBJ1-3, with 9 bases aligning to TRBD1. The CDR3 is made up of 16 amino acids. In germline, CDR1 is SGHRS, CDR2 YFSETQ. V shed 4 bases, J shed 4 bases, and the junction held 9 bases outside the gene matches. CDR3 nucleotide sequence: TGCGCCAGCAGCCAACGGACAGGGGTATCCGGAAACACCATATATTTT. This sequence encodes CASSQRTGVSGNTIYF.

This sequence joins TRBV7-2 and TRBJ2-2; TRBD1 matches at 10 bases. CDR1 is SGHTA, CDR2 FQGNSA, per germline. The CDR3 length is 19 residues. V shed 0 bases, J shed 0 bases, and the junction held 7 bases outside the gene matches. The CDR3 loop reads CASSLAFLGQGANTGELFF. In DNA form, the CDR3 reads TGTGCCAGCAGCTTAGCGTTCCTAGGACAGGGGGCGAACACCGGGGAGCTGTTTTTT. Full variable domain (remainder filled in from reference TRBV7-2 and TRBJ2-2): GAGVSQSPSNKVTEKGKDVELRCDPISGHTALYWYRQSLGQGLEFLIYFQGNSAPDKSGLPSDRFSAERTGGSVSTLTIQRTQQEDSAVYLCASSLAFLGQGANTGELFFGEGSRLTVL.

CDR3 sequence reads: CASSPGGMNTEAFF. For the CDR3, the DNA is TGTGCCAGCAGTCCCGGAGGAATGAACACTGAAGCTTTCTTT. The genes are TRBV2 and TRBJ1-1; no reliable D call. The V end lost 5 bases, the J end lost 0 bases, and 10 bases lay between the germline ends. CDR3 length equals 14 residues. Germline loops: CDR1 SNHLY, CDR2 FYNNEI. Supplemented by reference TRBV2 and TRBJ1-1, the full variable domain reads EPEVTQTPSHQVTQMGQEVILRCVPISNHLYFYWYRQILGQKVEFLVSFYNNEISEKSEIFDDQFSVERPDGSNFTLKIRSTKLEDSAMYFCASSPGGMNTEAFFGQGTRLTVV.

V usage is TRBV25-1 and J usage is TRBJ2-1, with 10 positions matching TRBD2. The trim removed 5 bases at V and 3 bases at J, leaving 4 bases unmatched. Germline V gene lookup returns CDR1 MGHDK and CDR2 SYGVNS. The CDR3 is made up of 15 amino acids. CDR3 region: CASSKGLADYNEQFF. CDR3 bases: TGTGCCAGCAGTAAAGGACTAGCGGACTACAATGAGCAGTTCTTC.

The chain joins TRBV15 to TRBJ2-3; D is ambiguous. Per the germline V gene, CDR1 is LNHNV and CDR2 is YYDKDF (reference sequence). The CDR3 contains 15 residues. Trimming left V 0 bases short and J 1 base short, with 8 bases between. CDR3 bases: TGTGCCACCAGCAGAGAGGGCCAACGCACAGATACGCAGTATTTT. It yields the protein CATSREGQRTDTQYF.